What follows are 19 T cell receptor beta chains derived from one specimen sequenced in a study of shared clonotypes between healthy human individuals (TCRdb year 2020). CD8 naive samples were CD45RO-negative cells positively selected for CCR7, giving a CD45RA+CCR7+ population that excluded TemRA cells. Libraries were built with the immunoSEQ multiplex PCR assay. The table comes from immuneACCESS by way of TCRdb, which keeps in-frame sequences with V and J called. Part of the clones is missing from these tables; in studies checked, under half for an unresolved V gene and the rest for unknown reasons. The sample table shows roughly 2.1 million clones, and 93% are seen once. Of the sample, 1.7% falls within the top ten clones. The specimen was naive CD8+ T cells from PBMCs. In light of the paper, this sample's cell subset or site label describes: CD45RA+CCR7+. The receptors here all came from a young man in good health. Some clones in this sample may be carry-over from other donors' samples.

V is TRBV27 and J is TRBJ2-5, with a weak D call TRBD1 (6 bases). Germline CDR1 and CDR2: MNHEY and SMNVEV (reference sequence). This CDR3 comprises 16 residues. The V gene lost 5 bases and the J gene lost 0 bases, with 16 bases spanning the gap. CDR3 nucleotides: TGTGCCAGCAGTCAGTACCCAGGGGCGTACCAAGAGACCCAGTACTTC. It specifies CASSQYPGAYQETQYF.

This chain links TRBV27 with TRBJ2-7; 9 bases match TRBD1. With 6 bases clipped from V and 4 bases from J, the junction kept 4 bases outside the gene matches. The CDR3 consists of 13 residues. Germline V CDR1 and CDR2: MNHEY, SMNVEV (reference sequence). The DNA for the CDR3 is TGTGCCAGCAGGCAACAGGGGGCATACGAGCAGTACTTC. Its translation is CASRQQGAYEQYF.

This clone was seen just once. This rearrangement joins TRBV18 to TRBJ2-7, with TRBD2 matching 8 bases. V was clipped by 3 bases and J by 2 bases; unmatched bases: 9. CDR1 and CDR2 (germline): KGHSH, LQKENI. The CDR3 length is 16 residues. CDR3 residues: CASSPPESSGPYEQYF. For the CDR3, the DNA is TGTGCCAGCTCACCGCCGGAGTCTAGCGGGCCCTACGAGCAGTACTTC.

DNA for the CDR3: TGTGCCATCAGTGAAAGGAGCGGTAGCGAGGCAGATACGCAGTATTTT. Its translation is CAISERSGSEADTQYF. V usage is TRBV10-3 and J usage is TRBJ2-3; a possible D gene is TRBD2 (5 bases). V lost 3 bases to trimming and J lost 4 bases, with 17 bases between them. This CDR3 has 16 residues. Germline V gives CDR1 ENHRY, CDR2 SYGVKD.

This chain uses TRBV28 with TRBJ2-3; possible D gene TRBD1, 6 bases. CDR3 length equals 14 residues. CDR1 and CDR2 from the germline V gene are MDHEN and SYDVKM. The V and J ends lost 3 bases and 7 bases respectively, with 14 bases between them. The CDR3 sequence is CASSFQGIGHTQYF. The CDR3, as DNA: TGTGCCAGCAGTTTCCAGGGGATCGGGCATACGCAGTATTTT.

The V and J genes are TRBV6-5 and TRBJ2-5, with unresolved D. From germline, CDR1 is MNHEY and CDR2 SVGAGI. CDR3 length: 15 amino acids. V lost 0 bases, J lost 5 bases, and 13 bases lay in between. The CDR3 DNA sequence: TGTGCCAGCAGTTACTCGAACTCAATGAGGGAGACCCAGTACTTC. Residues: CASSYSNSMRETQYF.

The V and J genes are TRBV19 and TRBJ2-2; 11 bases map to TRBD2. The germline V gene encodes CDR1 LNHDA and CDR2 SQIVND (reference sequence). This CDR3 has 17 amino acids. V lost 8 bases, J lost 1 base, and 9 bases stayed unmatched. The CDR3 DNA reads TGTGCCAGTTTGGACTTGGGGACTAGCGGGAACACCGGGGAGCTGTTTTTT. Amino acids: CASLDLGTSGNTGELFF.

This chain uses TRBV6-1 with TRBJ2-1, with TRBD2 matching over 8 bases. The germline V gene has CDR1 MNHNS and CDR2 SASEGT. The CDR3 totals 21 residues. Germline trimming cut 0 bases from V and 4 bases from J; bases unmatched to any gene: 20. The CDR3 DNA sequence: TGTGCCAGCAGTGAAGCGCCGTTGAGGACTAGCATCTCGGTCTCTTACAATGAGCAGTTCTTC. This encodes CASSEAPLRTSISVSYNEQFF.

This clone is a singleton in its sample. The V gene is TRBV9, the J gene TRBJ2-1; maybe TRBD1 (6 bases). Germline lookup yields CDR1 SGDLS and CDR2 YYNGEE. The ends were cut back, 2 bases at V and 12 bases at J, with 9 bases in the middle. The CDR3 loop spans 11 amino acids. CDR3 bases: TGTGCCAGCAGCGTCGGGACAATGCAGTTCTTC. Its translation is CASSVGTMQFF.

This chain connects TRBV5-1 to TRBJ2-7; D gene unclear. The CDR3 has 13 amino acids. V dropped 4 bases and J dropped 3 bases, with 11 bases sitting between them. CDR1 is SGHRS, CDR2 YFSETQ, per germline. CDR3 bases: TGCGCCAGCAGCCTGCATCCCAGCTACGAGCAGTACTTC. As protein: CASSLHPSYEQYF. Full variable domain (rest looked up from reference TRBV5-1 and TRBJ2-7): KAGVTQTPRYLIKTRGQQVTLSCSPISGHRSVSWYQQTPGQGLQFLFEYFSETQRNKGNFPGRFSGRQFSNSRSEMNVSTLELGDSALYLCASSLHPSYEQYFGPGTRLTVT.

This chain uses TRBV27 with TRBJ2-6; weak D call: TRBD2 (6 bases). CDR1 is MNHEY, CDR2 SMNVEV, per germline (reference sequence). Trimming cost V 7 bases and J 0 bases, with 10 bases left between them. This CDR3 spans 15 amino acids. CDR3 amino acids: CASTDGSSGANVLTF. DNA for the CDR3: TGTGCCAGCACAGACGGGAGCTCTGGGGCCAACGTCCTGACTTTC.

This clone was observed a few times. The CDR3 spells CASSLSAYEQYF. The CDR3 nucleotides are TGTGCCAGCAGCCTTAGCGCCTACGAGCAGTACTTC. The chain carries TRBV2 and TRBJ2-7, with D possibly TRBD2 on 5 matching bases. Per the germline V gene, CDR1 is SNHLY and CDR2 is FYNNEI. Trimming pared 6 bases from V and 2 bases from J, leaving 8 bases between. CDR3 length: 12 residues.

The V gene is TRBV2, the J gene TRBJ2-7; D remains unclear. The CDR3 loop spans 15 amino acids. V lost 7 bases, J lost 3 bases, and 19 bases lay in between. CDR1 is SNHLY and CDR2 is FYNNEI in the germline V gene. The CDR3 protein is CASINGPTLFYEQYF. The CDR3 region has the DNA TGTGCCAGCATTAACGGGCCAACCCTCTTCTACGAGCAGTACTTC.

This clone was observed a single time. In nucleotides, the CDR3 is TGTGCCAGCACCGACCGGGATCAGGGACACGAGCAGTACTTC. This translates into CASTDRDQGHEQYF. The chain links TRBV6-5 to TRBJ2-7; TRBD1 or TRBD2 may be the D gene (5 bases each). The CDR3 length is 14 residues. Per the germline V gene, CDR1 is MNHEY and CDR2 is SVGAGI. The V and J ends lost 7 bases and 5 bases respectively, with 18 bases between them.

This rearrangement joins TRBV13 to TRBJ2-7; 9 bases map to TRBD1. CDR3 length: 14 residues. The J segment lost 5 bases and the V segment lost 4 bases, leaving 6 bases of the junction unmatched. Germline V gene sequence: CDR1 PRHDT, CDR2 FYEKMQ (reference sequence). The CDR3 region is CASSSRDREDEQYF. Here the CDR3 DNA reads TGTGCCAGCAGCTCACGGGACAGGGAAGACGAGCAGTACTTC.

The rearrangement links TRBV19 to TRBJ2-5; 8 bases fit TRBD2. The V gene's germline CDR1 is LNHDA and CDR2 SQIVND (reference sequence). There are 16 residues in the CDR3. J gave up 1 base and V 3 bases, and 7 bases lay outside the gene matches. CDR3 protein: CASSISTAGVQETQYF. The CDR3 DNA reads TGTGCCAGTAGTATCTCAACAGCGGGAGTCCAAGAGACCCAGTACTTC.

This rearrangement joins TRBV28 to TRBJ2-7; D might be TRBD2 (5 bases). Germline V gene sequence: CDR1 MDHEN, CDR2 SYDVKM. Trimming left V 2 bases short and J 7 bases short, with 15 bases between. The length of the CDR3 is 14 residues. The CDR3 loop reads CASSLSGSLGEQYF. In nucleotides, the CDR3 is TGTGCCAGCAGTTTAAGTGGGAGTTTAGGAGAGCAGTACTTC.

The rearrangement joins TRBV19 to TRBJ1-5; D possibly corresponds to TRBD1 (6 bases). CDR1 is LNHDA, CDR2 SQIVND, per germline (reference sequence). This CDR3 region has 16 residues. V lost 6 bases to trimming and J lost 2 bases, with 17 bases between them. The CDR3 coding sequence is TGTGCCAGTAGCGATAGGAACAGGGCCCGCAATCAGCCCCAGCATTTT. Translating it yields CASSDRNRARNQPQHF.

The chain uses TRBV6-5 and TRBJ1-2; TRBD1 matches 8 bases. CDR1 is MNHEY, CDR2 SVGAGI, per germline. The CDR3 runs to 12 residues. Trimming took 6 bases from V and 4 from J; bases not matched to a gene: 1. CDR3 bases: TGTGCCAGCAGAGACAGGGGCTATGGCTACACCTTC. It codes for CASRDRGYGYTF.